This record concerns one T cell receptor (beta chain) sequence. What it binds is not known. These data belong to a study of T cell responses to AZD1222 COVID-19 vaccine. Profiled with immunoSEQ multiplex PCR; TCRdb holds only in-frame clones, not every one. The sample holds about 140,000 clones; roughly 90% are singletons and the top ten take 1.5% to 2%. The trim removed 6 bases at V and 8 bases at J, leaving 13 bases unmatched. The CDR3 loop spans 15 amino acids. Germline CDR1 and CDR2: MDHEN and SYDVKM. Findings and limits, study-wide: Clonal diversity was possibly underestimated, and the donors were mostly white British, with more females. Close to half of all spike-specific TCRs reportedly target regions of the variants that are unmutated. Sampled repertoires all dated from after the peak T cell response. Baseline serostatus was positive in only five to seven AZD1222 recipients.

The clonotype originates from an adult in good health. The starting material was peripheral blood, obtained on day 0 of AZD1222 vaccination. The chain has TRBV28 and TRBJ1-2; 9 bases line up with TRBD1. CDR3 amino acids: CASSLDRGRLRGYTF. In DNA form, the CDR3 reads TGTGCCAGCAGCCTAGACAGGGGGAGGCTTCGGGGCTACACCTTC.